The 20 T cell receptor beta chains in this list originate from one sample, sequenced in a study of blood T cells in healthy people across ages. For the second PCR, which ran for about 7 to 11 cycles, a sample-barcoded 5' primer and a J-beta primer mix were used. TCRdb processed the 5' RACE reads anew with MiXCR; each CDR3 protein has one entry. Of about 700,000 distinct CDR3 sequences listed, approximately 30% are singletons. The sequencing sample was made of blood. All receptors come from an elderly woman in good health.

In this sample, this clonotype turned up many times. A much larger clone differs by one base, so this may be a read error. The chain has TRBV7-8 and TRBJ2-7; 10 nucleotides line up with TRBD1. V was pared by 4 bases and J by 5 bases, with 5 bases of the junction left unmatched. The CDR3 runs 14 residues. CDR1 SGHVS and CDR2 FQNEAQ come from the germline V gene. CDR3 sequence (DNA): TGTGCCAGCAGCTCCCGGGACAGGGGCAACGAGCAGTACTTC. Translating gives CASSSRDRGNEQYF.

As for this clonotype: One base away lies a much larger clone, so this may be a sequencing read error. The V call is TRBV20-1, the J call TRBJ2-2; a weak D match, TRBD2 (5 bases). Germline-derived CDR1 and CDR2 are DFQATT and SNEGSKA (reference sequence). This CDR3 comprises 15 residues. Trimming shortened V by 2 bases and J by 4 bases, and 14 bases separated the two germline ends. The CDR3 DNA reads TGCAGTGCTAGACCCTTGCGGGCGAGCACCGGGGAGCTGTTTTTT. It is translated as CSARPLRASTGELFF.

A remark on this clonotype: This sequence may be a read error, since a much larger clone differs from it by one base. This chain connects TRBV20-1 to TRBJ2-1; 7 bases match TRBD1. The ends lost 4 bases at V and 10 bases at J; junction bases unmatched: 13. The CDR3 has 14 residues. From germline, CDR1 is DFQATT and CDR2 SNEGSKA (reference sequence). The CDR3 is CSATDRSGTYEQFF. The CDR3 DNA sequence: TGCAGTGCTACGGACAGGTCGGGAACCTACGAGCAGTTCTTC.

This clonotype was detected ten times or more. A much bigger clone sits one base away, suggesting this may be a read error. The chain has TRBV5-6 and TRBJ2-5; 9 nucleotides align to TRBD1. This CDR3 has 14 amino acids. J gave up 7 bases and V 4 bases, and 8 bases lay outside the gene matches. The germline gives CDR1 SGHDT, CDR2 YYEEEE. The DNA for the CDR3 is TGTGCCAGCAGCCGGGACAGGGTCAGAGGGACCCAGTACTTC. The encoded protein is CASSRDRVRGTQYF.

This clonotype was counted at least ten times. The J gene is TRBJ2-3, the V gene TRBV7-3; a possible D gene is TRBD1 (5 bases). The CDR3 is made up of 15 amino acids. Trimming removed 2 bases from V and 2 bases from J, with 11 bases in between. From germline, CDR1 is SGHTA and CDR2 FQGTGA. The CDR3 here is CASSLSGHLTDTQYF. The CDR3 DNA reads as TGTGCCAGCAGCTTATCCGGACACCTCACAGATACGCAGTATTTT.

Ten or more counts support this clonotype. The chain recombines TRBV28 with TRBJ1-5; D is possibly TRBD1 (6 bases). The V gene lost 1 base and the J gene lost 5 bases, with 9 bases spanning the gap. The germline V gene has CDR1 MDHEN and CDR2 SYDVKM. The CDR3 is 14 amino acids. CDR3 loop: CASSLYEGDQPQHF. The DNA of the CDR3 is TGTGCCAGCAGTTTATACGAGGGGGATCAGCCCCAGCATTTT.

The rearrangement links TRBV27 to TRBJ1-2; TRBD1 matches at 8 bases. The trim removed 6 bases at V and 1 base at J, leaving 4 bases unmatched. This CDR3 comprises 14 residues. CDR1 and CDR2 from the germline V gene are MNHEY and SMNVEV (reference sequence). CDR3 coding DNA: TGTGCCAGCAGCCATGGACAGGGTAACTATGGCTACACCTTC. Protein product: CASSHGQGNYGYTF.

This clonotype was observed at least ten times. This sequence joins TRBV7-3 and TRBJ2-7; D perhaps matches TRBD2 (6 bases). This CDR3 is 12 amino acids long. Trimming stripped 3 bases from V and 6 bases from J, with 9 bases between. Per germline, CDR1 SGHTA and CDR2 FQGTGA. The CDR3 reads CASSFPGGEQYF. DNA of the CDR3: TGTGCCAGCAGCTTTCCCGGGGGCGAGCAGTACTTC.

The table lists this clonotype with a few counts. The chain employs TRBV20-1 and TRBJ2-1, with D maybe TRBD2 (6 bases). Germline V gene sequence: CDR1 DFQATT, CDR2 SNEGSKA (reference sequence). The ends were cut back, 5 bases at V and 8 bases at J, with 19 bases in the middle. There are 14 residues in the CDR3. The CDR3 here is CSAGGLWGGDEQFF. The DNA of the CDR3 is TGCAGTGCTGGGGGACTTTGGGGTGGGGATGAGCAGTTCTTC.

This clonotype was seen at least ten times. The gene calls are TRBV7-3 and TRBJ1-2; weak D call: TRBD1 (6 bases). Germline assignment: CDR1 SGHTA and CDR2 FQGTGA. CDR3 length: 16 amino acids. Trimming pared 2 bases from V and 7 bases from J, leaving 20 bases between. In DNA form, the CDR3 reads TGTGCCAGCAGCTTAGATCGGACAGCTTCGAGGGGTGGCTACACCTTC. Encoded protein: CASSLDRTASRGGYTF.

This clonotype was seen at least ten times. The rearrangement links TRBV7-9 to TRBJ2-2, with a possible D match to TRBD1 (5 bases). In germline, CDR1 is SEHNR, CDR2 FQNEAQ (reference sequence). CDR3 length: 16 amino acids. V was shortened by 2 bases and J by 0 bases, with 10 bases between the two germline ends. The CDR3 DNA follows: TGTGCCAGCAGCTTATCACAGGCCGCGAACACCGGGGAGCTGTTTTTT. Encoded protein: CASSLSQAANTGELFF.

This clonotype was observed a few times. This sequence may be a read error, since a much larger clone differs from it by one base. The chain employs TRBV7-2 and TRBJ1-2, with TRBD1 matching 10 bases. The CDR3 is 15 residues long. V was pared by 3 bases and J by 6 bases, with 7 bases of the junction left unmatched. In germline, CDR1 is SGHTA, CDR2 FQGNSA. The CDR3 sequence is CASSFTGTGADGYTF. The CDR3 DNA reads TGTGCCAGCAGCTTTACAGGGACAGGGGCAGATGGCTACACCTTC. The whole variable domain, filled in from reference TRBV7-2 and TRBJ1-2, reads GAGVSQSPSNKVTEKGKDVELRCDPISGHTALYWYRQSLGQGLEFLIYFQGNSAPDKSGLPSDRFSAERTGGSVSTLTIQRTQQEDSAVYLCASSFTGTGADGYTFGSGTRLTVV.

The CDR3 loop reads CASSPDRVLGNTIYF. In nucleotides, the CDR3 is TGTGCCAGCAGCCCAGACAGGGTACTTGGAAACACCATATATTTT. The genes are TRBV11-2 and TRBJ1-3; 7 positions agree with TRBD1. Trimming removed 5 bases from V and 3 bases from J; junction bases left unmatched: 7. CDR1 is SGHAT, CDR2 FQNNGV, per germline. This CDR3 region has 15 residues.

This clonotype was found many times. V gene TRBV20-1 combines with J gene TRBJ2-1; 11 nucleotides align to TRBD2. The trim removed 1 base at V and 8 bases at J, leaving 13 bases unmatched. Germline V gene sequence: CDR1 DFQATT, CDR2 SNEGSKA (reference sequence). The CDR3 runs to 17 residues. The CDR3 reads CSARVSSGGYSRYEQFF. The CDR3 DNA follows: TGCAGTGCTAGAGTATCTAGCGGGGGGTATAGCAGGTATGAGCAGTTCTTC.

About this clonotype itself: One end of the junction varies from germline; a read error may be responsible. This chain connects TRBV7-9 to TRBJ1-3; D remains unclear. This CDR3 region has 14 residues. Germline V gene sequence: CDR1 SEHNR, CDR2 FQNEAQ (reference sequence). The CDR3 reads CASSPGSPGNTIYF. DNA for the CDR3: TGTGCTAGCAGCCCCGGTAGCCCAGGAAACACCATATATTTT.

The CDR3 bases are TGTGCCAGCAGCCTGAGGGGGCCGGGCTATCAGCCCCAGCATTTT. This gives the protein CASSLRGPGYQPQHF. The chain has TRBV3-1 and TRBJ1-5; 7 bases are a match to TRBD1. The CDR3 runs to 15 residues. V shed 4 bases, J shed 5 bases, and the junction held 8 bases outside the gene matches. From germline, CDR1 is LGHDT and CDR2 YNNKEL (reference sequence).

At least ten counts were recorded for this clonotype. The chain couples TRBV4-2 to TRBJ1-2; D might be TRBD1 (6 bases). Germline V gives CDR1 LGHNA, CDR2 YNFKEQ. Deletions cut 1 base from V and 0 bases from J, with 9 bases between. The CDR3 totals 15 residues. CDR3 nucleotide sequence: TGTGCCAGCAGCCAAGTCGGACAGACTAACTATGGCTACACCTTC. Protein sequence: CASSQVGQTNYGYTF.

Turning to this clonotype: Just one base apart from a much larger clone, this may be a read error. The chain joins TRBV30 to TRBJ1-4; TRBD1 is a possible D gene (5 bases). Trimming stripped 5 bases from V and 13 bases from J, with 14 bases between. Germline V gene lookup returns CDR1 GTSNPN and CDR2 SVGIG (reference sequence). This CDR3 is 11 amino acids long. CDR3 loop: CAWGGGKRLFF. The CDR3 DNA reads TGTGCCTGGGGGGGAGGGAAAAGACTGTTTTTT.

This chain uses TRBV4-1 with TRBJ1-5, with TRBD1 as a possible D gene (5 bases). Germline V gene lookup returns CDR1 MGHRA and CDR2 YSYEKL. The CDR3 is made up of 15 amino acids. The V gene lost 5 bases and the J gene lost 4 bases, with 15 bases spanning the gap. The CDR3 coding sequence is TGCGCCAGCAGCAACCAAGCCGGGACGAATCAGCCCCAGCATTTT. This translates into CASSNQAGTNQPQHF.

This clonotype has at least ten counts. The rearrangement links TRBV20-1 to TRBJ1-2; the D gene is possibly TRBD1 (6 bases). The V end was cut by 3 bases, the J end by 7 bases, with 24 bases between. CDR3 length: 16 amino acids. In germline, CDR1 is DFQATT, CDR2 SNEGSKA (reference sequence). CDR3 nucleotides: TGCAGTGCTAGGTCTACTCTAGACAGGACATTCGGTGGCTACACCTTC. The encoded protein is CSARSTLDRTFGGYTF.